This T cell receptor (beta chain) comes out of a study of T-cell memory formation after mild COVID-19. Findings of the study overall: Some clones that responded were present in memory (sampled pre-infection), which suggests cross-reactive memory joined. Day 15 to 85 contracting clones showed balanced CD4/CD8; day 15 to 37 expanders favored CD4+.

CDR3 length equals 14 residues. Trimming took 2 bases from V and 9 from J, leaving 15 bases between them. Germline CDR1 SGHVS, CDR2 FQNEAQ. This clonotype was observed many times. Its antigen remains unidentified. Each CDR3 protein gets one entry after TCRdb re-called the 5' RACE reads with MiXCR. The top ten hold approximately 40% of the sample, which has 100,000 or so distinct CDR3 sequences, around 10% seen once. V usage is TRBV7-8 and J usage is TRBJ2-3, with D perhaps being TRBD1 or TRBD2 (5 bases each). The sequenced material came from PBMCs or a T cell subset sorted from them (not recorded which). This TCR was sampled from a man younger than 35 who had mild COVID-19 (a few samples of this study predate the infection). Cell type and time point are not known. This CDR3 is CASSLSGGLGTQYF. The CDR3 bases are TGTGCCAGCAGCTTAAGTGGGGGTCTAGGCACGCAGTATTTT.